This T cell receptor (beta chain) emerged from a study of T cells in Graves' hyperthyroidism and ophthalmopathy. The study's findings and limits: Researchers report that a 13 V-J model separated ophthalmopathy from stable hyperthyroidism. Blood also held most thyroid clonotypes expanded beyond 0.001.

With 0 bases removed from V and 11 bases from J, the gap between germline ends came to 11 bases. The germline gives CDR1 SGHAT, CDR2 FQNNGV. The CDR3 covers 13 residues. Authors of the study amplified TCR beta CDR3 regions from RNA transcripts. HTBI primers were used for first-round RT-PCR of the TCR CDR3. TCRdb analysed the multiplex PCR reads with MiXCR anew, one entry per CDR3 protein. The table has 500,000 to 600,000 distinct CDR3 sequences, under 60% seen once; the top ten hold about 8.3%. Each diagnosis drew on symptoms, thyroxine, TRAb, thyroid ultrasound and orbital computed tomography findings. On this clonotype itself: What it binds is unknown. A much more abundant neighbour one base away suggests this may be a read error.

Source material: peripheral blood or thyroid tissue (not recorded which). The rearrangement links TRBV11-2 to TRBJ1-5; D not certain. The TCR comes from a woman younger than 30 with Graves' hyperthyroidism. Here the CDR3 DNA reads TGTGCCAGCAGCTTAGAGAATGCGCGGGCCCAGCATTTT. As protein: CASSLENARAQHF.